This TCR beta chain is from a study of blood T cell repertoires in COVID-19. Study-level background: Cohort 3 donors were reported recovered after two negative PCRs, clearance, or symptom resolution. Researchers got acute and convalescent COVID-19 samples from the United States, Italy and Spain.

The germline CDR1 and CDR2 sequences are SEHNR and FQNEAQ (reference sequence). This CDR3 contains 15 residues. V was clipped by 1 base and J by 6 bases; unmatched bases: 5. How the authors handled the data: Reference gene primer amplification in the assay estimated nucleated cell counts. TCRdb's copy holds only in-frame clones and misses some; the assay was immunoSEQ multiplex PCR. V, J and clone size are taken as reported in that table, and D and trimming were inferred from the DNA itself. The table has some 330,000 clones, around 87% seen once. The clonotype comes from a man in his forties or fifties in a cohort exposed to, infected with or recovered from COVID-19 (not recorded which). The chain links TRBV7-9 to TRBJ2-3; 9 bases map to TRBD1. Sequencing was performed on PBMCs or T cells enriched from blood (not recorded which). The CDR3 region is CASSLGGQGSDTQYF. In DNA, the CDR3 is TGTGCCAGCAGCTTAGGAGGACAGGGGTCTGATACGCAGTATTTT.